This T cell receptor (beta chain) was identified in a study of regulatory T cells in long-lasting Graves disease. Indicated time point: persistent/refractory GD, antithyroid drugs over 5 years with positive TRAb. Researchers made the TCR library from RNA that was extracted from PBMCs. Arm-PCR of CDR3 regions and iRepertoire HTBI primers were the basis on which TCR beta libraries were built. TCRdb reanalysed the multiplex PCR reads using MiXCR and keeps one entry per CDR3 protein. The sample shows fewer than 400,000 distinct CDR3 sequences, about 19% of them seen only once. The TCR comes from a female donor with Graves disease. Specimen: peripheral blood mononuclear cells (PBMCs), collected when the disease was refractory, from a patient treated with antithyroid drugs.

CDR3 residues: CASSGSGRVEGYTF. The CDR3 DNA follows: TGTGCCAGCAGTGGATCCGGCAGGGTGGAAGGCTACACCTTC. J is TRBJ1-2 and V is TRBV2; perhaps TRBD1 as D (5 bases). V dropped 4 bases and J dropped 8 bases, with 17 bases sitting between them. Germline V gene lookup returns CDR1 SNHLY and CDR2 FYNNEI. The CDR3 contains 14 residues.